Below, 9 T cell receptor beta chains from the same sample are listed, as sequenced in a study of cytomegalovirus exposure and HLA in healthy donors. This PCR relied on a set of 60 Vbeta primers and 13 Jbeta primers. Method: immunoSEQ multiplex PCR; TCRdb's copy keeps in-frame clones and lacks some. The sample carries 150,000 to 200,000 clones, roughly 74% recorded once. The sample consisted of PBMCs. All receptors come from a young woman in good health and CMV-seropositive.

This chain links TRBV7-2 with TRBJ2-2; TRBD2 matches at 12 bases. CDR1 SGHTA and CDR2 FQGNSA come from the germline V gene. The CDR3 length is 16 residues. The V and J ends lost 3 bases and 7 bases, in that order; junction bases with no gene match: 6. As DNA, the CDR3 is TGTGCCAGCAGCTTTTTACTAGCGGGGGGTATCGGGGAGCTGTTTTTT. This sequence encodes CASSFLLAGGIGELFF.

The CDR3 nucleotides read TGCAGTGCGGGGGGGTACTACGAGCAGTACTTC. This translates into CSAGGYYEQYF. The chain couples TRBV20-1 to TRBJ2-7; 7 nucleotides align to TRBD2. V shed 6 bases, J shed 3 bases, and the junction held 2 bases outside the gene matches. Germline values: CDR1 DFQATT, CDR2 SNEGSKA (reference sequence). CDR3 length equals 11 residues.

The CDR3 DNA is TGTGCCAGCAGCTTTTCCGGGGAGCTTGAAAAACTGTTTTTT. Amino acids: CASSFSGELEKLFF. The chain uses TRBV5-6 and TRBJ1-4; D uncertain. Germline-derived CDR1 and CDR2 are SGHDT and YYEEEE. Trimming removed 2 bases from V and 7 bases from J, with 12 bases in between. The CDR3 runs to 14 residues.

The CDR3 sequence is CASSWGQTTDTQYF. CDR3 nucleotides: TGTGCCAGCAGTTGGGGCCAGACCACAGATACGCAGTATTTT. The chain links TRBV28 to TRBJ2-3, with D perhaps TRBD1 (5 bases). With 4 bases removed from V and 2 bases from J, the gap between germline ends came to 10 bases. The CDR3 has 14 amino acids. The germline gives CDR1 MDHEN, CDR2 SYDVKM.

Only one count was recorded for this clone. This chain joins TRBV6-6 and TRBJ2-5; TRBD2 aligns across 11 bases. Looked up from germline, CDR1 is MNHNY and CDR2 is SVGAGI (reference sequence). This CDR3 contains 16 residues. After removal of 5 bases from V and 5 bases from J, the junction contained 10 bases not matched to a gene. The CDR3 loop reads CASSRDSGGAYETQYF. CDR3 bases: TGTGCCAGCAGTAGAGATAGCGGGGGGGCCTATGAGACCCAGTACTTC.

The CDR3 DNA reads TGTGCCAGCAGTTTACCTGGCAAGGGCTACACCTTC. Its protein product is CASSLPGKGYTF. This rearrangement joins TRBV28 to TRBJ1-2; D not certain. The ends were cut back, 2 bases at V and 8 bases at J, with 9 bases in the middle. The CDR3 runs to 12 residues. Germline loops: CDR1 MDHEN, CDR2 SYDVKM.

This chain links TRBV28 with TRBJ2-7; D is undetermined. This CDR3 region has 13 residues. The V and J ends lost 5 bases and 2 bases respectively, with 10 bases between them. Germline values: CDR1 MDHEN, CDR2 SYDVKM. The CDR3 loop is CASSPPRTYEQYF. CDR3 nucleotide sequence: TGTGCCAGCAGTCCTCCGCGGACCTACGAGCAGTACTTC.

V gene TRBV7-2 combines with J gene TRBJ2-1; 8 bases align to TRBD2. V lost 4 bases and J lost 9; bases outside the gene matches: 5. Germline CDR1 reads SGHTA; CDR2 reads FQGNSA. The CDR3 is made up of 13 amino acids. The CDR3 DNA follows: TGTGCCAGCAGCTCGACTAGCGTCGGTGAGCAGTTCTTC. Translation: CASSSTSVGEQFF.

The chain joins TRBV11-3 to TRBJ2-7, with TRBD2 identical over 9 bases. Germline V lookup: CDR1 SGHNT, CDR2 YENEEA. V dropped 3 bases and J dropped 0; count of bases not matched to a gene: 3. The CDR3 sequence is 15 residues long. The CDR3 sequence is CASSFISGSSYEQYF. Written as DNA, the CDR3 is TGTGCCAGCAGCTTTATTAGCGGGAGCTCCTACGAGCAGTACTTC.